The source of this TCR beta chain is a study of cytomegalovirus exposure and HLA in healthy donors. It was with 60 Vbeta and 13 Jbeta primers that the PCR ran. The data were produced by immunoSEQ multiplex PCR, yet TCRdb's version contains in-frame clones alone and is incomplete. The sample shows 100,000 to 150,000 clones, about two thirds of them seen only once. Many counts were recorded for this clone. CDR3 size: 15 residues. Germline V lookup: CDR1 SGHDT, CDR2 YYEEEE. Trimming took 4 bases from V and 0 from J, leaving 8 bases between them. The sample taken for sequencing was PBMCs. The receptor's source is a man aged 50 to 59 in good health and CMV-seropositive. This chain uses TRBV5-6 with TRBJ2-6; D not resolved. The CDR3 coding sequence is TGTGCCAGCAGCGCTATTACCTCTGGGGCCAACGTCCTGACTTTC. As protein: CASSAITSGANVLTF.